This T cell receptor beta chain was recovered during a study of cytomegalovirus exposure and HLA in healthy donors. With 60 Vbeta and 13 Jbeta primers, the PCR was carried out. The repertoire was sequenced with immunoSEQ multiplex PCR; TCRdb's copy has only in-frame clones and lacks some. The table records more than 110,000 clones, 80% of them present only once. Findings of the study overall: For most TCR beta V segments, an earlier analysis put the productive rate at about 87% or about 30% of the time. Follow-up analysis found HLA locus-dependent TCR association rates, highest for DRB1 and lowest for HLA-C. Testing in vitro showed three CMV-associated chains specific for CMV antigens. According to a later analysis, most TCR beta chains associated with CMV appeared HLA-restricted.

In regard to this clone: Antigen unknown.

Sequenced input: PBMCs. This sequence was found in a female donor in good health and CMV-seronegative.

CDR3 sequence reads: CASSYSGYRATEAFF. In DNA form, the CDR3 reads TGTGCCAGCAGCTACTCTGGCTACAGGGCCACTGAAGCTTTCTTT. J is TRBJ1-1 and V is TRBV7-6, with a possible D match to TRBD1 (6 bases). The germline V gene has CDR1 SGHVS and CDR2 FNYEAQ. V shed 4 bases and J shed 4 bases, with 16 bases lying between them. The CDR3 covers 15 residues.